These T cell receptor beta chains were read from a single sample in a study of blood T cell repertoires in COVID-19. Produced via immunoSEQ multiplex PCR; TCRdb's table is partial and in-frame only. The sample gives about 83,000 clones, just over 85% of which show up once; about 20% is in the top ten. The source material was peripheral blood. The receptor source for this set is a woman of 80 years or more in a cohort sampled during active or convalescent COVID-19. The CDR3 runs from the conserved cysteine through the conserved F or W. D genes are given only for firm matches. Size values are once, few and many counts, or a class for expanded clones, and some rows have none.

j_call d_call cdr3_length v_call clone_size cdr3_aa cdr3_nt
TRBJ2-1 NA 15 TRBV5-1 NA CASSPSGGSYNEQFF TGCGCCAGCAGCCCGAGTGGGGGGTCCTACAATGAGCAGTTCTTC
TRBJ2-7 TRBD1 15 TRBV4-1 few CASSQRDRERSEQYF TGCGCCAGCAGCCAGAGGGACAGGGAACGGAGCGAGCAGTACTTC
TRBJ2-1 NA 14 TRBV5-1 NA CASSLGSQNNEQFF TGCGCCAGCAGCTTGGGTAGCCAGAACAATGAGCAGTTCTTC
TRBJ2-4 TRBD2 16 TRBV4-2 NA CASSHLGLAGENIQYF TGTGCCAGCAGCCACCTCGGGCTAGCGGGAGAAAACATTCAGTACTTC
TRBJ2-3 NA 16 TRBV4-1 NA CASSQGGGYNSDTQYF TGCGCCAGCAGCCAAGGAGGGGGATACAACTCAGATACGCAGTATTTT
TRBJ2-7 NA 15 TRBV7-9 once CASSGGAGPSYEQYF TGTGCCAGCAGCGGGGGGGCAGGACCCTCCTACGAGCAGTACTTC
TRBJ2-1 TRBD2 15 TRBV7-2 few CASSLGSGRGNEQFF TGTGCCAGCAGCTTAGGTAGCGGGAGAGGCAATGAGCAGTTCTTC
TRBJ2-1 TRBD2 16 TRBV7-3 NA CASSLNPGGPHNEQFF TGTGCCAGCAGCTTAAACCCGGGAGGCCCCCACAATGAGCAGTTCTTC
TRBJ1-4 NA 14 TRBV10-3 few CAISESTGNEKLFF TGTGCCATCAGTGAGTCGACAGGCAATGAAAAACTGTTTTTT
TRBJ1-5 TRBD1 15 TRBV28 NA CASSLWDRDFQPQHF TGTGCCAGCAGTTTATGGGACAGGGATTTTCAGCCCCAGCATTTT
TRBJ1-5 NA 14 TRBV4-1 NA CASSPDRFGQPQHF TGCGCCAGCAGCCCCGACAGGTTCGGCCAGCCCCAGCATTTT
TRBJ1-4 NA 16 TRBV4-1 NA CASSQVYRATNEKLFF TGCGCCAGCAGCCAGGTTTACAGGGCAACTAATGAAAAACTGTTTTTT
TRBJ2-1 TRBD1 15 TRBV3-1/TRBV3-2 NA CASSHPQGARNEQFF TGTGCCAGCAGCCACCCTCAGGGGGCCCGCAATGAGCAGTTCTTC
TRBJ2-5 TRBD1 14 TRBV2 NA CASSKTGVGETQYF TGTGCCAGCAGTAAGACAGGGGTCGGGGAGACCCAGTACTTC
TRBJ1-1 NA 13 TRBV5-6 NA CASSRDGPYVAFF TGTGCCAGCAGCCGGGATGGGCCCTACGTGGCTTTCTTT
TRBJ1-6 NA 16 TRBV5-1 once CASSLGGTSYNSPLHF TGCGCCAGCAGCCTCGGGGGGACGTCCTATAATTCACCCCTCCACTTT
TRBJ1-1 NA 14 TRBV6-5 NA CASSYEDRDTEAFF TGTGCCAGCAGTTACGAAGACAGAGACACTGAAGCTTTCTTT
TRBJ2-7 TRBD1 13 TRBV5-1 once CASGAGTGDEQYF TGCGCCAGCGGTGCCGGGACAGGGGACGAGCAGTACTTC
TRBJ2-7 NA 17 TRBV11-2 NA CASSFKTSGVTSYEQYF TGTGCCAGCAGCTTTAAAACCAGCGGCGTAACCTCCTACGAGCAGTACTTC
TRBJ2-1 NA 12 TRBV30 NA CAWSVTGNEQFF TGTGCCTGGAGTGTCACGGGGAATGAGCAGTTCTTC
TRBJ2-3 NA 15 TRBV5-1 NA CASSYDTSSTDTQYF TGCGCCAGCAGCTACGACACTTCTAGCACAGATACGCAGTATTTT
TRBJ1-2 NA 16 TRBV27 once CASSLSGWGLNYGYTF TGTGCCAGCAGTTTATCGGGGTGGGGGCTTAACTATGGCTACACCTTC
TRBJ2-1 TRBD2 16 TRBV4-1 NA CASSPHKRTSANEQFF TGCGCCAGCAGCCCCCACAAAAGGACTAGCGCCAATGAGCAGTTCTTC
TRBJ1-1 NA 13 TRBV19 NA CASSIQGGTEAFF TGTGCCAGTAGTATACAGGGCGGCACTGAAGCTTTCTTT
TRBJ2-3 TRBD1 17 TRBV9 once CASSERQGALRTDTQYF TGTGCCAGCAGCGAGCGACAGGGGGCCCTAAGGACAGATACGCAGTATTTT
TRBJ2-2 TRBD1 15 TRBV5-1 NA CASSGRTGGPGELFF TGCGCCAGCAGCGGCCGGACAGGGGGCCCCGGGGAGCTGTTTTTT
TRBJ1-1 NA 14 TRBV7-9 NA CASSLGQSNTEAFF TGTGCCAGCAGCTTAGGGCAGTCGAACACTGAAGCTTTCTTT
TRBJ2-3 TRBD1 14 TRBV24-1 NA CATGPGQSTDTQYF TGTGCCACCGGACCGGGACAGTCCACAGATACGCAGTATTTT
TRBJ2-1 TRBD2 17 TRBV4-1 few CASSQDLASGSYNEQFF TGCGCCAGCAGCCAAGATCTTGCTAGCGGGAGCTATAATGAGCAGTTCTTC
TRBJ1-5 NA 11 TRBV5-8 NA CASSFGVPQHF TGTGCCAGCAGCTTCGGGGTGCCCCAGCATTTT
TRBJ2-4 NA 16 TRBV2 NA CASSPGTLQAKNIQYF TGTGCCAGCAGTCCAGGCACTCTTCAAGCCAAAAACATTCAGTACTTC
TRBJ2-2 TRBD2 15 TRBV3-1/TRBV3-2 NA CASSRSGRSTGELFF TGTGCCAGCAGCCGTAGCGGGAGGAGCACCGGGGAGCTGTTTTTT
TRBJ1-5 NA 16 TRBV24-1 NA CATSASPHGGNQPQHF TGTGCCACCAGTGCTTCCCCCCACGGGGGCAATCAGCCCCAGCATTTT
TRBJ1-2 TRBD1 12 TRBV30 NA CAWNRGLYGYTF TGTGCCTGGAACAGGGGGCTCTATGGCTACACCTTC
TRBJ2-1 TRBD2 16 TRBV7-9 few CASSLEQAGPDNEQFF TGTGCCAGCAGCTTGGAACAAGCGGGACCCGACAATGAGCAGTTCTTC
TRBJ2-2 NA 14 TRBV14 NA CASSPRALTGELFF TGTGCCAGCAGCCCGAGGGCACTCACCGGGGAGCTGTTTTTT
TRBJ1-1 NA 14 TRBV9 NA CASSVGAVNTEAFF TGTGCCAGCAGCGTAGGGGCAGTGAACACTGAAGCTTTCTTT
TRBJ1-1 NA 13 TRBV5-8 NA CASRLTRNTEAFF TGTGCCAGCAGGCTGACAAGGAACACTGAAGCTTTCTTT
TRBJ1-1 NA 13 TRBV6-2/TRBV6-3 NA CASSPTGFRWTFF TGTGCCAGCAGTCCAACAGGGTTTAGGTGGACTTTCTTT
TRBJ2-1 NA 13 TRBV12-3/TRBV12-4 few CASSLQATNEQFF TGTGCCAGCAGTTTACAGGCAACCAATGAGCAGTTCTTC
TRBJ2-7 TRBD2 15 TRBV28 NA CASSSPTSGSYEQYF TGTGCCAGCAGTTCCCCGACTAGCGGGAGTTACGAGCAGTACTTC
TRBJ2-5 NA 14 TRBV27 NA CASSLRGLGETQYF TGTGCCAGCAGTTTACGGGGGTTGGGCGAGACCCAGTACTTC
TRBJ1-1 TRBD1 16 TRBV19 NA CASRYGTGDMNTEAFF TGTGCCAGTAGGTACGGGACAGGGGACATGAACACTGAAGCTTTCTTT
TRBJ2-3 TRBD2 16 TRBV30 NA CAWSVNWSGVEGTQYF TGTGCCTGGAGTGTGAATTGGAGCGGGGTGGAGGGTACGCAGTATTTT
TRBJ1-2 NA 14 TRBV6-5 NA CASNRGGPSYGYTF TGTGCCAGCAATCGGGGGGGGCCGAGCTATGGCTACACCTTC